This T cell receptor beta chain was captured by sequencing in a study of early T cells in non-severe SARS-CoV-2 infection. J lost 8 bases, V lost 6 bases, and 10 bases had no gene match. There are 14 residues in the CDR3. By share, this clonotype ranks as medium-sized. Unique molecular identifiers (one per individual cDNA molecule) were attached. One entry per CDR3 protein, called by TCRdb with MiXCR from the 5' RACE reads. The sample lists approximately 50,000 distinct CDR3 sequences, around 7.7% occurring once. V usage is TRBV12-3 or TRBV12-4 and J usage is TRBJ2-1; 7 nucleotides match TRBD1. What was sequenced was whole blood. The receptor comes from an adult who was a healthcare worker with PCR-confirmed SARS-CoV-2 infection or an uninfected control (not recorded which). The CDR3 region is CASRKQGPVDEQFF. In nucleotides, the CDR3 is TGTGCCAGCAGGAAACAGGGGCCGGTTGATGAGCAGTTCTTC.